These 32 T cell receptor beta chains share one sample of origin, sequenced in a study of control samples from healthy donors and cancer patients. TCRdb keeps only in-frame clones here, not all; method: immunoSEQ multiplex PCR. The repertoire holds under 200,000 clones, with around 96% as singletons. The sample comprised blood. The source of these receptors is a woman in her twenties or thirties in good health.

The chain has TRBV18 and TRBJ2-7; D perhaps matches TRBD1 (5 bases). The CDR3 covers 16 residues. Germline V gene lookup returns CDR1 KGHSH and CDR2 LQKENI. V was cut by 3 bases and J by 7 bases, with 22 bases left in between. The CDR3 coding sequence is TGTGCCAGCTCACCTGACCGGACAAGGGCCTCTAGTGAGCAGTACTTC. This encodes CASSPDRTRASSEQYF.

The rearrangement joins TRBV11-2 to TRBJ2-5; tentatively, D is TRBD1 (5 bases). The CDR3 covers 14 residues. V lost 4 bases, J lost 2 bases, and 11 bases lay in between. Germline-derived CDR1 and CDR2 are SGHAT and FQNNGV. For the CDR3, the DNA is TGTGCCAGCAGCTCATGGACACTTCAAGAGACCCAGTACTTC. Residues: CASSSWTLQETQYF.

This clone occurred once. This sequence joins TRBV7-9 and TRBJ1-2, with D maybe TRBD1 (5 bases). The CDR3 totals 12 residues. V shed 5 bases and J shed 3 bases, with 7 bases lying between them. Looked up from germline, CDR1 is SEHNR and CDR2 is FQNEAQ (reference sequence). CDR3 protein: CASSMTDYGYTF. The CDR3 nucleotides read TGTGCCAGCAGCATGACAGACTATGGCTACACCTTC.

The rearrangement uses TRBV4-1 and TRBJ2-2; D is unclear. The ends were cut back, 3 bases at V and 2 bases at J, with 13 bases in the middle. The CDR3 covers 16 residues. The germline CDR1 and CDR2 sequences are MGHRA and YSYEKL. As DNA, the CDR3 is TGCGCCAGCAGCCACTACTCAGGCGCTAACACCGGGGAGCTGTTTTTT. Amino acids: CASSHYSGANTGELFF.

Remarks on this clone: One end of the junction does not line up with germline, which may come from a read error. The chain couples TRBV6-6 to TRBJ1-6, with unresolved D. CDR3 size: 17 residues. Germline CDR1 MNHNY, CDR2 SVGAGI (reference sequence). The DNA of the CDR3 is TGTGCCAGCAGTCCTCTCCAGGACCGATCTTATACTTCACCCCTCCACTTT. It is translated as CASSPLQDRSYTSPLHF.

This clone is a singleton in its sample. The chain carries TRBV4-1 and TRBJ1-1, with D possibly matching TRBD1 (6 bases). The V and J ends lost 5 bases and 4 bases respectively, with 14 bases between them. Germline V gives CDR1 MGHRA, CDR2 YSYEKL. This CDR3 has 14 residues. This CDR3 reads CASSTPRGFTEAFF. Written as DNA, the CDR3 is TGCGCCAGCAGCACACCTAGGGGGTTCACTGAAGCTTTCTTT.

The genes are TRBV5-4 and TRBJ2-7; 11 bases are a match to TRBD1. CDR1 is SGHNT and CDR2 is YYREEE in the germline V gene (reference sequence). There are 16 residues in the CDR3. Trimming removed 0 bases from V and 2 bases from J; junction bases left unmatched: 4. CDR3 region: CASSLGPGQGAYEQYF. The CDR3 coding sequence is TGTGCCAGCAGCTTGGGGCCGGGACAGGGGGCCTACGAGCAGTACTTC. The whole variable domain, remainder taken from reference TRBV5-4 and TRBJ2-7, is ETGVTQSPTHLIKTRGQQVTLRCSSQSGHNTVSWYQQALGQGPQFIFQYYREEENGRGNFPPRFSGLQFPNYSSELNVNALELDDSALYLCASSLGPGQGAYEQYFGPGTRLTVT.

This chain joins TRBV5-4 and TRBJ2-1; 8 bases map to TRBD2. J lost 1 base, V lost 4 bases, and 7 bases had no gene match. The V gene's germline CDR1 is SGHNT and CDR2 YYREEE (reference sequence). The CDR3 runs to 16 residues. The CDR3 here is CASSPTSGLSYNEQFF. In DNA, the CDR3 is TGTGCCAGCAGCCCAACTAGCGGCCTATCCTACAATGAGCAGTTCTTC.

Written as DNA, the CDR3 is TGTGCCAGTAGTATGCAGACGGGGGGTAGCAATCAGCCCCAGCATTTT. Residues: CASSMQTGGSNQPQHF. The rearrangement joins TRBV19 to TRBJ1-5; possible D gene TRBD1, 5 bases. This CDR3 is built from 16 residues. CDR1 is LNHDA and CDR2 is SQIVND in the germline V gene (reference sequence). The V gene lost 3 bases and the J gene lost 0 bases, with 12 bases spanning the gap.

The chain is built from TRBV28 and TRBJ2-3; D is unresolved. CDR3 length: 15 amino acids. Deletions cut 5 bases from V and 1 base from J, with 13 bases between. Germline V gives CDR1 MDHEN, CDR2 SYDVKM. The CDR3 is CASSKLSGGTDTQYF. The CDR3 DNA reads as TGTGCCAGCAGTAAACTATCGGGCGGCACAGATACGCAGTATTTT.

The rearrangement joins TRBV5-1 to TRBJ2-7, with D possibly being TRBD1 or TRBD2 (5 bases each). The CDR3 is 13 residues long. From germline, CDR1 is SGHRS and CDR2 YFSETQ. The V end lost 2 bases, the J end lost 3 bases, and 9 bases lay between the germline ends. The CDR3 DNA sequence: TGCGCCAGCAGCTTCGAGGGGTACTACGAGCAGTACTTC. It yields the protein CASSFEGYYEQYF.

This chain joins TRBV28 and TRBJ2-1; possibly TRBD1 for D (6 bases). V dropped 6 bases and J dropped 5 bases, with 17 bases sitting between them. CDR1 MDHEN and CDR2 SYDVKM come from the germline V gene. The CDR3 is 15 residues long. Here the CDR3 reads CASRTDRPYNNEQFF. The CDR3 DNA reads as TGTGCCAGCAGGACAGACAGGCCTTACAACAATGAGCAGTTCTTC. Variable domain in full (rest from reference TRBV28 and TRBJ2-1): DVKVTQSSRYLVKRTGEKVFLECVQDMDHENMFWYRQDPGLGLRLIYFSYDVKMKEKGDIPEGYSVSREKKERFSLILESASTNQTSMYLCASRTDRPYNNEQFFGPGTRLTVL.

This chain links TRBV30 with TRBJ1-6, with 8 bases that match TRBD1. V lost 0 bases, J lost 6 bases, and 10 bases stayed unmatched. Germline loops: CDR1 GTSNPN, CDR2 SVGIG (reference sequence). The CDR3 sequence is 17 residues long. In DNA form, the CDR3 reads TGTGCCTGGAGTGTGCTGGACAGGGATTCGGGTAATTCACCCCTCCACTTT. Translation: CAWSVLDRDSGNSPLHF.

The J gene is TRBJ1-1, the V gene TRBV2, with 9 bases identical to TRBD1. The germline gives CDR1 SNHLY, CDR2 FYNNEI. After removal of 6 bases from V and 1 base from J, the junction contained 3 bases not matched to a gene. CDR3 length: 14 amino acids. CDR3 loop: CASRETGGNTEAFF. CDR3 DNA: TGTGCCAGCAGAGAGACAGGGGGGAACACTGAAGCTTTCTTT.

In its sample, this clone was seen once. V gene TRBV19 combines with J gene TRBJ1-1, with D perhaps matching TRBD1 (5 bases). CDR1 and CDR2 (germline): LNHDA, SQIVND (reference sequence). V was trimmed by 4 bases and J by 5 bases, leaving 11 bases between them. This CDR3 is built from 13 residues. The CDR3 DNA reads TGTGCCAGTAGTACCACAGGTGAGACTGAAGCTTTCTTT. It encodes CASSTTGETEAFF.

J is TRBJ2-1 and V is TRBV13, with 13 bases identical to TRBD2. Germline V gene data show CDR1 as PRHDT and CDR2 as FYEKMQ (reference sequence). The junction had 5 bases not matched to a gene; V was cut back by 4 bases and J by 2 bases. This CDR3 is built from 17 residues. The CDR3 spells CASSSATSGGPYNEQFF. The CDR3 DNA reads TGTGCCAGCAGCTCGGCGACTAGCGGGGGGCCCTACAATGAGCAGTTCTTC.

The genes are TRBV10-2 and TRBJ2-5; no clear D gene. Germline CDR1 and CDR2: WSHSY and SAAADI. Trimming shortened V by 0 bases and J by 5 bases, and 4 bases separated the two germline ends. The CDR3 totals 12 residues. The CDR3: CASSESWETQYF. The CDR3 coding sequence is TGCGCCAGCAGTGAGTCGTGGGAGACCCAGTACTTC.

The J gene is TRBJ2-7, the V gene TRBV28; 8 bases align to TRBD1. Germline values: CDR1 MDHEN, CDR2 SYDVKM. This CDR3 is built from 13 residues. V dropped 6 bases and J dropped 2; count of bases not matched to a gene: 3. DNA of the CDR3: TGTGCCAGCAGATCACAGGGGGCCTACGAGCAGTACTTC. This encodes CASRSQGAYEQYF.

CDR3 coding DNA: TGTGCCAGCTCACTGCAACAGGGGGACACCGGGGAGCTGTTTTTT. Translated: CASSLQQGDTGELFF. The V call is TRBV18, the J call TRBJ2-2, with 8 nucleotides matching TRBD1. Germline V gives CDR1 KGHSH, CDR2 LQKENI. With 4 bases clipped from V and 3 bases from J, the junction kept 4 bases outside the gene matches. The CDR3 loop spans 15 amino acids.

V and J are TRBV10-1 and TRBJ2-1; 9 bases align to TRBD1. Trimming cost V 3 bases and J 7 bases; bases outside gene matches: 16. Germline CDR1 is WNHNN and CDR2 is SYGVQD (reference sequence). This CDR3 region has 18 residues. CDR3 DNA: TGCGCCAGCAGTGAACACCGCCTCGACAGGGGGGGGACGAATGAGCAGTTCTTC. Translation: CASSEHRLDRGGTNEQFF.

The V gene is TRBV2, the J gene TRBJ2-7; no definite D call. This CDR3 region has 12 residues. The V end was cut by 5 bases, the J end by 1 base, with 6 bases between. Germline CDR1 is SNHLY and CDR2 is FYNNEI. The CDR3 DNA follows: TGTGCCAGCAGTAGATCATCCTACGAGCAGTACTTC. Encoded protein: CASSRSSYEQYF.

The chain joins TRBV4-1 to TRBJ1-2, with 8 bases that match TRBD1. CDR1 MGHRA and CDR2 YSYEKL come from the germline V gene. V shed 0 bases and J 5 bases; nucleotides not matched to a gene: 8. The CDR3 consists of 16 residues. CDR3 sequence: CASSQDRAGGGYGYTF. The DNA for the CDR3 is TGCGCCAGCAGCCAAGATAGGGCAGGGGGCGGGTATGGCTACACCTTC.

The V call is TRBV19, the J call TRBJ1-6, with a tentative D call TRBD1 (6 bases). Germline values: CDR1 LNHDA, CDR2 SQIVND (reference sequence). CDR3 length: 13 amino acids. V lost 11 bases and J 9 bases, leaving 17 bases between the germline ends. The chain's CDR3 is CASNPGGLSPLHF. The CDR3 DNA reads TGTGCCTCCAACCCGGGGGGCCTTTCACCCCTCCACTTT.

V is TRBV6-5 and J is TRBJ1-6; D is unresolved. V lost 2 bases and J lost 7, with 6 bases in between. This CDR3 is built from 13 residues. Germline loops: CDR1 MNHEY, CDR2 SVGAGI. CDR3 DNA sequence: TGTGCCAGCAGTTACAGGGAAAATTCACCCCTCCACTTT. Translating it yields CASSYRENSPLHF.

This clone was found once. The V call is TRBV6-5, the J call TRBJ2-3; TRBD1 agrees at 8 bases. V was pared by 8 bases and J by 6 bases, with 10 bases of the junction left unmatched. This CDR3 contains 14 residues. Germline CDR1 and CDR2: MNHEY and SVGAGI. The CDR3 DNA sequence: TGTGCCAGCCGAAGAGACAGGGGTTCGGATACGCAGTATTTT. It encodes CASRRDRGSDTQYF.

The count of this clone is one. The V gene is TRBV28, the J gene TRBJ2-2; D might be TRBD1 (5 bases). The V gene's germline CDR1 is MDHEN and CDR2 SYDVKM. V lost 11 bases to trimming and J lost 2 bases, with 18 bases between them. This CDR3 region has 15 residues. As DNA, the CDR3 is TGTGCCGGCCCCATACCGACAGACAACACCGGGGAGCTGTTTTTT. Translating gives CAGPIPTDNTGELFF.

CDR3 in amino acids: CASSQTGTGEWNTEAFF. In nucleotides, the CDR3 is TGCGCCAGCAGCCAGACCGGGACAGGGGAGTGGAACACTGAAGCTTTCTTT. The chain uses TRBV4-1 and TRBJ1-1, with 10 bases that match TRBD1. The CDR3 is 17 amino acids. The germline CDR1 and CDR2 sequences are MGHRA and YSYEKL. V shed 3 bases, J shed 1 base, and the junction held 8 bases outside the gene matches.

The chain links TRBV5-1 to TRBJ2-1; 10 bases fit TRBD2. From germline, CDR1 is SGHRS and CDR2 YFSETQ. The CDR3 is 15 residues long. V trimming: 5 bases; J trimming: 6 bases; junction bases outside the gene matches: 8. The CDR3 spells CASSFSGGAPNEQFF. The CDR3 bases are TGCGCCAGCAGTTTCAGCGGGGGGGCCCCCAATGAGCAGTTCTTC.

The rearrangement uses TRBV29-1 and TRBJ2-7; D perhaps matches TRBD2 (6 bases). CDR1 is SQVTM and CDR2 is ANQGSEA in the germline V gene. The CDR3 is 13 residues long. V was pared by 6 bases and J by 0 bases, with 12 bases between. Here the CDR3 DNA reads TGCAGCGTGGGGGAGGTCAACTCCTACGAGCAGTACTTC. Translation: CSVGEVNSYEQYF.

This sequence joins TRBV4-1 and TRBJ2-7; possibly TRBD2 for D (6 bases). Germline lookup yields CDR1 MGHRA and CDR2 YSYEKL. With 4 bases removed from V and 4 bases from J, the gap between germline ends came to 14 bases. The length of the CDR3 is 14 residues. CDR3: CASSPGLKPYEQYF. DNA of the CDR3: TGCGCCAGCAGCCCGGGACTTAAGCCTTACGAGCAGTACTTC.

V gene TRBV9 combines with J gene TRBJ2-3, with D perhaps assigned TRBD1 or TRBD2 (5 bases each). Trimming removed 4 bases from V and 2 bases from J, with 14 bases in between. Germline-derived CDR1 and CDR2 are SGDLS and YYNGEE. The CDR3 consists of 15 residues. The CDR3 region has the DNA TGTGCCAGCAGCTTATCCGGGACGAACACAGATACGCAGTATTTT. Translated, it gives CASSLSGTNTDTQYF.

The CDR3 spells CASSVGTGGLTEAFF. In DNA, the CDR3 is TGTGCCAGTAGTGTAGGGACAGGGGGCCTCACTGAAGCTTTCTTT. The gene calls are TRBV19 and TRBJ1-1; TRBD1 agrees at 12 bases. This CDR3 is built from 15 residues. Germline CDR1 and CDR2: LNHDA and SQIVND (reference sequence). V shed 5 bases, J shed 4 bases, and the junction held 5 bases outside the gene matches. Full variable domain (outside the CDR3, taken from reference TRBV19 and TRBJ1-1): DGGITQSPKYLFRKEGQNVTLSCEQNLNHDAMYWYRQDPGQGLRLIYYSQIVNDFQKGDIAEGYSVSREKKESFPLTVTSAQKNPTAFYLCASSVGTGGLTEAFFGQGTRLTVV.